This entry describes one T cell receptor (beta chain). This clonotype was seen ten or more times. The antigen it recognizes is unknown. Base qualities were left out, and no much larger clone turns up one base away. These data belong to a study of Graves' ophthalmopathy and Graves' hyperthyroidism (dated by TCRdb to the late 2010s). Describing the broader study: Peripheral blood was collected at initial diagnosis, before any treatment. To tell Graves' ophthalmopathy apart from Graves' hyperthyroidism, and to predict which patients would progress to ophthalmopathy, the study relied on TCR beta repertoire signatures. Following sampling, methimazole starting at 30 mg daily was administered to hyperthyroidism patients, and high-dose intravenous methylprednisolone was administered to ophthalmopathy patients. In total, 135 blood samples were TCR-sequenced: some 40 ophthalmopathy, under 80 hyperthyroidism and approximately 17 hyperthyroidism-to-ophthalmopathy patients. For training and testing, the 100 patients in the discovery cohort were randomly divided in a 7:3 ratio. To explore V-J signatures that distinguish ophthalmopathy from hyperthyroidism, a discovery set of around 100 patients was enrolled, made up of more than 40 with ophthalmopathy and under 65 with stable hyperthyroidism. For independent validation, a separate cohort was made up of some 19 hyperthyroidism patients plus 17 patients who later progressed from hyperthyroidism to ophthalmopathy. In a handful of hyperthyroidism patients, the T-cell repertoire of thyroid tissue was compared with the T-cell repertoire of blood. Summary of the overall study and its limitations: The 13-signature model separated ophthalmopathy from stable hyperthyroidism with 85% to 90% sensitivity and roughly 84% specificity in cross-validation, and 80%/75% in the test set. Sample size was not predetermined statistically, and investigators were not blinded to group allocation. In validation, the model predicted ophthalmopathy progression with more than 70% sensitivity and around 72% specificity; some 13 predicted patients were CT-confirmed with GO in a median of approximately six months. Most expanded thyroid clonotypes with a frequency above 0.001 also appeared in blood, which suggests that blood repertoires may reflect the immune response in the thyroid.

For repertoire sequencing, TCR beta CDR3 regions were amplified from RNA transcripts. The first round was an RT-PCR using HTBI primers with the Qiagen OneStep RT-PCR kit, and this first round was followed by a second-round multiplex PCR, then size selection and purification. The libraries underwent paired-end sequencing with 100 bp reads on an Illumina HiSeq2000. As for the original processing: SOAPnuke was used for read processing, and reads with adapters, uncalled bases, a mean Phred below 15, or no exact constant-primer or identifier match were discarded. COPE v1.2.5 was used to merge the high-quality paired reads. Unique nucleotide sequences were defined as clonotypes and aligned to IMGT TRB V, D and J references using MiTCR v1.1. The analysis was limited to V-J combinations with a frequency above 0.0001, which together covered approximately 99% of repertoires. For each V-J combination, a TCR clonal expansion and chaos score was defined as F50 clonal expansion divided by the chaos observed in the TCRdist matrix. Welch's t-statistics and random forest were used to reduce the features to about twelve V-J combinations, which were then used as input to a naive Bayes classifier. The Morisita-Horn index was used to measure how similar the thyroid and blood repertoires were. The raw public reads went through TCRdb reprocessing: fastp at Q25, MiXCR clone calling, in-frame beta chains kept. Every entry covers one CDR3 protein and lists the most common genes and DNA from its rows. Clone size and V and J calls follow TCRdb, not the original study. Within this sample are some 520,000 distinct CDR3 sequences, with about an eighth of them counted one time only. About a tenth of the sample is taken by the ten largest.

Ophthalmopathy patients had moderately to severely active disease, Clinical Activity Score of at least 3, NOSPECS grade of at least 4, and disease duration under 3 months. Anyone with other autoimmune diseases, uncontrolled infections, pregnancy or lactation was excluded from the study. Clinical symptoms, serum thyroxine, TRAb, thyroid ultrasound and orbital computed tomography were used for diagnosis. PBMCs were isolated from 7.5 to 10 ml of fresh peripheral blood by Ficoll-Paque density gradient centrifugation. Trizol reagent was used to extract the total RNA, and its quality was then checked on an Agilent 2100 Bioanalyzer. V is cut by 5 bases and J by 8 bases, and the space between the germline ends is 12 bases. Including cysteine and phenylalanine, the CDR3 has 12 amino acids. Only the CDR3 region is kept as DNA, spanning 36 bases read in frame from base 1. In the germline V gene, CDR1 corresponds to MNHEY and CDR2 to SVGEGT.

The sequencing sample was made of blood. This receptor chain uses TRBV6-2 or TRBV6-3 and TRBJ1-2; the D gene is unclear. The clonotype originates from a woman aged 25 to 39 with Graves' ophthalmopathy. Donor details come from another sample of the same person, matched by shared clones. The CDR3 loop reads CASSPRLGGYTF. The sequenced DNA: TGTGCCAGCAGTCCCCGGCTGGGCGGCTACACCTTC.